Listed below are T cell receptor beta chains from one sample, sequenced in a study of regulatory dendritic cells for organ transplantation. Antigens of these TCRs are unknown. The assay was immunoSEQ multiplex PCR, and TCRdb's table has in-frame clones only and misses some. This repertoire shows about 21,000 clones, 85% found once; its top ten account for approximately 0.25%. Source material: naive CD4+ T cells from blood cultured with dendritic cells. These receptors originate from a human donor in good health. CDR3s include the opening cysteine and the closing phenylalanine or tryptophan. The order of the fields is J gene, clone size, D gene, V gene, CDR3 DNA, CDR3 protein. The D gene is left open where the match is weak. The size of a clone is reported for some rows only, either as once, few or many, or as a class for expanded clones.

J gene: TRBJ1-4; clone size: .; D gene: .; V gene: TRBV4-2; CDR3 DNA: TGTGCCAGCAGCCAAAGGGGGTACTCAACTAATGAAAAACTGTTTTTT; CDR3 protein: CASSQRGYSTNEKLFF
J gene: TRBJ1-3; clone size: .; D gene: .; V gene: TRBV10-2; CDR3 DNA: TGCGCCAGCAGATCAACGTTAGATGACTCTGGAAACACCATATATTTT; CDR3 protein: CASRSTLDDSGNTIYF
J gene: TRBJ2-7; clone size: .; D gene: .; V gene: TRBV6-5; CDR3 DNA: TGTGCCAGCCTCGGGAACAGGGTGGAGCAGTACTTC; CDR3 protein: CASLGNRVEQYF
J gene: TRBJ2-7; clone size: .; D gene: TRBD2; V gene: TRBV27; CDR3 DNA: TGTGCCAGCAGTACAACAGCCGGGACTAGCGGGACTCGTGAGCAGTACTTC; CDR3 protein: CASSTTAGTSGTREQYF
J gene: TRBJ2-2; clone size: .; D gene: .; V gene: TRBV7-6; CDR3 DNA: TGTGCCAGCAGCTTGGGGACCGGGGAGCTGTTTTTT; CDR3 protein: CASSLGTGELFF
J gene: TRBJ2-5; clone size: .; D gene: TRBD2; V gene: TRBV4-1; CDR3 DNA: TGCGCCAGCAGCCAGGGGGAGGGTAGGGAGACCCAGTACTTC; CDR3 protein: CASSQGEGRETQYF
J gene: TRBJ1-2; clone size: .; D gene: TRBD1; V gene: TRBV28; CDR3 DNA: TGTGCCAGCAGCGAGAACAGGGGGGCTTACTATGGCTACACCTTC; CDR3 protein: CASSENRGAYYGYTF
J gene: TRBJ2-6; clone size: .; D gene: .; V gene: TRBV25-1; CDR3 DNA: TGTGCCAGCAGTGAAGCTGGGGCCAACGTCCTGACTTTC; CDR3 protein: CASSEAGANVLTF
J gene: TRBJ2-3; clone size: .; D gene: TRBD2; V gene: TRBV14; CDR3 DNA: TGTGCCAGCAGCCAATATCATGTAGCGGGGAGCACAGATACGCAGTATTTT; CDR3 protein: CASSQYHVAGSTDTQYF
J gene: TRBJ2-7; clone size: .; D gene: .; V gene: TRBV28; CDR3 DNA: TGTGCCAGCAGTTTTTTGACTGGTCCTACCCCCTCCTACGAGCAGTACTTC; CDR3 protein: CASSFLTGPTPSYEQYF
J gene: TRBJ2-3; clone size: .; D gene: .; V gene: TRBV21-1; CDR3 DNA: TGTGCCAGCAGCAAAGCGCTTTCTGGGTTTCACCCTAGCACAGATACGCAGTATTTT; CDR3 protein: CASSKALSGFHPSTDTQYF
J gene: TRBJ2-7; clone size: .; D gene: .; V gene: TRBV10-3; CDR3 DNA: TGTGCCATCAGTGAGTCGACGAGCGCCCGCGAGCAGTACTTC; CDR3 protein: CAISESTSAREQYF
J gene: TRBJ2-1; clone size: .; D gene: .; V gene: TRBV19; CDR3 DNA: TGTGCCAGCCGGGGTCTCAATGAGCAGTTCTTC; CDR3 protein: CASRGLNEQFF
J gene: TRBJ2-3; clone size: .; D gene: .; V gene: TRBV19; CDR3 DNA: TGTGCCAGTAGCGGCGTCACTGGGGGTCTTTCAGATACGCAGTATTTT; CDR3 protein: CASSGVTGGLSDTQYF
J gene: TRBJ2-1; clone size: .; D gene: .; V gene: TRBV29-1; CDR3 DNA: TGCAGCGCGAAAGCGGGTCCGAGCTACAATGAGCAGTTCTTC; CDR3 protein: CSAKAGPSYNEQFF
J gene: TRBJ1-1; clone size: .; D gene: .; V gene: TRBV4-3; CDR3 DNA: TGCGCCAGCAGCCAGAGCTGGGGGGACTTCGTCGAGGTGGCTGAAGCTTTCTTT; CDR3 protein: CASSQSWGDFVEVAEAFF
J gene: TRBJ1-1; clone size: .; D gene: TRBD1; V gene: TRBV19; CDR3 DNA: TGTGCCAGTAGTACTGACAGGGGGCCGACAGCTTTCTTT; CDR3 protein: CASSTDRGPTAFF
J gene: TRBJ2-1; clone size: .; D gene: .; V gene: TRBV14; CDR3 DNA: TGTGCCAGCAGTCGAATAGGGGTAGGGTCCTACAATGAGCAGTTCTTC; CDR3 protein: CASSRIGVGSYNEQFF
J gene: TRBJ2-3; clone size: .; D gene: TRBD1; V gene: TRBV6-1; CDR3 DNA: TGTGCCAGCAGACAGGGGGTTTCAGATACGCAGTATTTT; CDR3 protein: CASRQGVSDTQYF
J gene: TRBJ2-7; clone size: .; D gene: .; V gene: TRBV28; CDR3 DNA: TGTGCCAGCAGTTCCCTGGGCTACGAGCAGTACTTC; CDR3 protein: CASSSLGYEQYF
J gene: TRBJ1-1; clone size: .; D gene: .; V gene: TRBV7-9; CDR3 DNA: TGTGCCAGCAGCGAACAGGGAGCCGAAGCTTTCTTT; CDR3 protein: CASSEQGAEAFF
J gene: TRBJ1-4; clone size: .; D gene: .; V gene: TRBV27; CDR3 DNA: TGTGCCAGCAGCCAGCGTCCTGGGTCCCCAAATGAAAAACTGTTTTTT; CDR3 protein: CASSQRPGSPNEKLFF
J gene: TRBJ2-1; clone size: .; D gene: .; V gene: TRBV12-5; CDR3 DNA: TGTGCTAGTGGTTTCCAGTCAGGACCGAGCTCCTACAATGAGCAGTTCTTC; CDR3 protein: CASGFQSGPSSYNEQFF
J gene: TRBJ1-5; clone size: .; D gene: .; V gene: TRBV4-2; CDR3 DNA: TGTGCCAGCAGCCAAGGACGGGACACTTCGCCCCAGCATTTT; CDR3 protein: CASSQGRDTSPQHF
J gene: TRBJ2-7; clone size: once; D gene: .; V gene: TRBV6-5; CDR3 DNA: TGTGCCAGCAGTTCGGACCTCTACGAGCAGTACTTC; CDR3 protein: CASSSDLYEQYF
J gene: TRBJ2-5; clone size: .; D gene: .; V gene: TRBV28; CDR3 DNA: TGTGCCAGCGGAGACACAAAAGAGACCCAGTACTTC; CDR3 protein: CASGDTKETQYF
J gene: TRBJ1-6; clone size: .; D gene: .; V gene: TRBV7-8; CDR3 DNA: TGTGCCAGCAGCTTCATATCCGATAAGCCCTATAATTCACCCCTCCACTTT; CDR3 protein: CASSFISDKPYNSPLHF
J gene: TRBJ2-1; clone size: once; D gene: .; V gene: TRBV6-1; CDR3 DNA: TGTGCCAGCAGTGAAGTTCTGGGGCTCACGAGCTCCTACAATGAGCAGTTCTTC; CDR3 protein: CASSEVLGLTSSYNEQFF
J gene: TRBJ2-7; clone size: .; D gene: .; V gene: TRBV2; CDR3 DNA: TGTGCCAGCAGTGTCGAGGGACCCTACGAGCAGTACTTC; CDR3 protein: CASSVEGPYEQYF
J gene: TRBJ1-5; clone size: .; D gene: TRBD1; V gene: TRBV30; CDR3 DNA: TGTGCCTGGAGTGTTGGGTTCGGGACAGGTGTATTTGCCCAGCATTTT; CDR3 protein: CAWSVGFGTGVFAQHF
J gene: TRBJ1-4; clone size: .; D gene: TRBD1; V gene: TRBV29-1; CDR3 DNA: TGCAGCGCCTCTATGGGACAGGGAGGCACTAATGAAAAACTGTTTTTT; CDR3 protein: CSASMGQGGTNEKLFF
J gene: TRBJ1-2; clone size: .; D gene: TRBD1; V gene: TRBV18; CDR3 DNA: TGTGCCAGCTCACCAGACAGGGTGAATCATGGCTACACCTTC; CDR3 protein: CASSPDRVNHGYTF
J gene: TRBJ1-2; clone size: .; D gene: TRBD1; V gene: TRBV6-4; CDR3 DNA: TGTGCCAGCAGTGACAACAGGGGGCTTGGCTACACCTTC; CDR3 protein: CASSDNRGLGYTF
J gene: TRBJ1-2; clone size: .; D gene: .; V gene: TRBV11-3; CDR3 DNA: TGTGCCAGCAGCCCCCCGGAAGGTCTTTATGGTGGCTACACCTTC; CDR3 protein: CASSPPEGLYGGYTF
J gene: TRBJ2-5; clone size: .; D gene: .; V gene: TRBV25-1; CDR3 DNA: TGTGCCAGCAGTGAATTGTCAGGGGAGAAGGAGACCCAGTACTTC; CDR3 protein: CASSELSGEKETQYF
J gene: TRBJ2-5; clone size: .; D gene: .; V gene: TRBV28; CDR3 DNA: TGTGCCACCTCATGGGACCTCGGCCCAGAGACCCAGTACTTC; CDR3 protein: CATSWDLGPETQYF